The 2 T cell receptor beta chains in this list originate from one sample, sequenced in a study of regulatory T cells in long-lasting Graves disease. Arm-PCR of CDR3 regions and iRepertoire HTBI primers were the basis on which TCR beta libraries were built. TCRdb re-called the multiplex PCR reads with MiXCR, one entry per CDR3 protein. The repertoire holds 500,000 to 700,000 distinct CDR3 sequences, with around 15% as singletons. As for time point: newly diagnosed GD, antithyroid drugs for less than 3 months. PBMC-derived RNA was used for the TCR library. This same sample was also taken into another study, of T cells in Graves' hyperthyroidism and ophthalmopathy.

This specimen was peripheral blood mononuclear cells (PBMCs), taken at new diagnosis, from a patient treated with antithyroid drugs. These TCRs come from a woman in her twenties or thirties with Graves disease.

This clonotype occurred a few times. DNA for the CDR3: TGCAGTGCTAGAGATCGGGGCCCTGGGTGGGCCCTCCACTTT. This sequence encodes CSARDRGPGWALHF. The chain is built from TRBV20-1 and TRBJ1-6, with D possibly matching TRBD1 (5 bases). The CDR3 contains 14 residues. V lost 0 bases and J lost 14, with 17 bases in between. Germline-derived CDR1 and CDR2 are DFQATT and SNEGSKA (reference sequence).

This clonotype appeared a few times. This chain links TRBV5-5 with TRBJ2-7, with a possible D match to TRBD2 (6 bases). V lost 4 bases, J lost 6 bases, and 11 bases lay in between. Germline CDR1 is SGHKS and CDR2 is YYEKEE (reference sequence). The CDR3 consists of 12 residues. In DNA form, the CDR3 reads TGTGCCAGCAGCCTGCAGACTAGCGAGCAGTACTTC. This sequence encodes CASSLQTSEQYF.